This T cell receptor (beta chain) stems from a study of T cells expressing NK-cell markers. Study background: Sorted T-cell subsets CD3+CD56+NKG2C+, CD3+CD56+NKG2C- and CD3+CD56-NKG2C+ were TCR beta-sequenced.

With regard to this clonotype: Its target is not known.

Points from the study as a whole: Where a handful of donors were concerned, these clonotypes also led the CD3+CD56-NKG2C+ fraction.

This CDR3 has 14 amino acids. Germline loops: CDR1 WNHNN, CDR2 SYGVQD (reference sequence). Each CDR3 protein gets one entry in TCRdb, which reprocessed the 5' RACE reads and gives no DNA. The ten top clones account for around a tenth, within a sample of about 390,000 distinct CDR3 sequences. The sequence was obtained from a woman in her forties or fifties in good health. Input material: blood T cells: a sorted CD56 or NKG2C T cell subset, CD4+ or CD8+ T cells, or bulk PBMC T cells (not recorded which). J is TRBJ2-3 and V is TRBV10-1. CDR3 region: CASSETELRDTQYF.